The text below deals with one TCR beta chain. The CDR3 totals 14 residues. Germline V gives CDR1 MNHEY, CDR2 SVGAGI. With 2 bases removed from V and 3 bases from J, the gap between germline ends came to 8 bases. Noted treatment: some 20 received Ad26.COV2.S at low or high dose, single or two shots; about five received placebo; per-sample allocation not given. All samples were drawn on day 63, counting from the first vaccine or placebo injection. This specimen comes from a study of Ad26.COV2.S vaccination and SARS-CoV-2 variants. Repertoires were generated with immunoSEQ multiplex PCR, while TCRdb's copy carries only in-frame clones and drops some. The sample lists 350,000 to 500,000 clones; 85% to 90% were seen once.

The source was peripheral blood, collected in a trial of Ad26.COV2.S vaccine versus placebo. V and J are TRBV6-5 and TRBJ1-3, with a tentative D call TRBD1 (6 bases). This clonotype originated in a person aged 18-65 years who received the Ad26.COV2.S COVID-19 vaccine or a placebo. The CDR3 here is CASSYQGGGNTIYF. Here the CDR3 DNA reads TGTGCCAGCAGTTACCAAGGGGGTGGAAACACCATATATTTT.